The clone carrying this T cell receptor beta chain was counted between two and nine times. What it recognizes is unknown. The CDR3 sequence is 13 residues long. The germline gives CDR1 MNHEY, CDR2 SVGAGI. V trimming: 6 bases; J trimming: 3 bases; junction bases outside the gene matches: 4. These data are taken from a study of beta chain features in type 1 diabetes. Study conclusions and caveats: In the patient group, naive, central memory and Treg TCRB repertoires seemed more alike than in the healthy donor group.

Isolated RNA was reverse transcribed in full, so expressed TCRB transcripts were sequenced. Assay: immunoSEQ multiplex PCR; the TCRdb copy retains only in-frame clones and omits some. The table shows hundreds of thousands of clones, with approximately 12% occurring only once. This sequence originates from a man aged 18 to 29 in good health. V usage is TRBV6-5 and J usage is TRBJ2-7, with 8 nucleotides matching TRBD2. The source material was naive CD4+ T cells from blood. CDR3 in amino acids: CASSGGGYYEQYF. DNA for the CDR3: TGTGCCAGCAGCGGGGGGGGATACTACGAGCAGTACTTC.